This T cell receptor beta chain was recovered during a study of cytomegalovirus exposure and HLA in healthy donors. Study summary: Early released data comprised about 90 million unique TCRs from HLA-typed donors.

In germline, CDR1 is GTSNPN, CDR2 SVGIG (reference sequence). Trimming cost V 4 bases and J 7 bases, with 14 bases left between them. The CDR3 extends over 14 amino acids. Vbeta (60) and Jbeta (13) primers were used in the PCR. Here immunoSEQ multiplex PCR was the method, and the copy in TCRdb shows in-frame clones only, minus some. The table shows 100,000 to 150,000 clones, with roughly 83% occurring only once. The clonotype comes from a man aged 18 to 29 in good health and CMV-seropositive. Sequencing was carried out using PBMCs. The chain carries TRBV30 and TRBJ1-6; D possibly corresponds to TRBD1 (6 bases). The CDR3 region has the DNA TGTGCCTGGACCCCTGGGCAGGGGAATTCACCCCTCCACTTT. Amino acids: CAWTPGQGNSPLHF.